Each of the 10 T cell receptor beta chains below was sequenced from the same sample in a study of shared clonotypes between healthy human individuals (TCRdb year 2020). Libraries came from the immunoSEQ multiplex PCR assay. The source is immuneACCESS, and TCRdb retained only in-frame sequences with V and J called. Part of the clones is not carried over; for the studies checked, unresolved V genes explain less than half of this, and the remainder is unexplained. This sample comprises some 690,000 clones, about nine tenths of them detected only once. 34% of the sample goes to the ten largest clones. The sequencing sample was made of memory CD8+ T cells from PBMCs. The cell subset or site label here, explained by the study, means: CD45RO+ cells pooled with CCR7-negative TemRA cells. Source of these receptors: a young man in good health. Some clones in this sample may be carry-over from other donors' samples.

V and J are TRBV7-9 and TRBJ1-2; the match to TRBD1 covers 7 bases. Unmatched junction bases numbered 6, after V lost 2 bases and J lost 3 bases. This CDR3 spans 15 amino acids. Germline V lookup: CDR1 SEHNR, CDR2 FQNEAQ (reference sequence). As DNA, the CDR3 is TGTGCCAGCAGCTTATCCGGGACAGTATACTATGGCTACACCTTC. It translates to CASSLSGTVYYGYTF. Supplemented by reference TRBV7-9 and TRBJ1-2, the full variable domain reads DTGVSQNPRHKITKRGQNVTFRCDPISEHNRLYWYRQTLGQGPEFLTYFQNEAQLEKSRLLSDRFSAERPKGSFSTLEIQRTEQGDSAMYLCASSLSGTVYYGYTFGSGTRLTVV.

Details on this clone: Other DNA sequences in the sample encode the same CDR3. The chain combines TRBV6-4 with TRBJ2-3; 12 bases are a match to TRBD2. Trimming took 5 bases from V and 4 from J; bases not matched to a gene: 4. CDR3 size: 15 residues. Per germline, CDR1 MRHNA and CDR2 SNTAGT. The CDR3 reads CASSLTSGRPDTQYF. The CDR3 bases are TGTGCCAGCAGTTTGACTAGCGGGAGACCAGATACGCAGTATTTT.

This clone was seen repeatedly, ten times or more. V is TRBV13 and J is TRBJ1-2, with TRBD1 identical over 8 bases. This CDR3 region has 14 residues. Unmatched junction bases numbered 8, after V lost 3 bases and J lost 8 bases. Germline V gene data show CDR1 as PRHDT and CDR2 as FYEKMQ (reference sequence). The DNA for the CDR3 is TGTGCCAGCAGCTTCGGACAGGGACACGACGGCTACACCTTC. Translating it yields CASSFGQGHDGYTF.

The V and J genes are TRBV6-5 and TRBJ2-1, with a possible D match to TRBD2 (5 bases). The CDR3 loop spans 11 amino acids. V gave up 2 bases and J gave up 9 bases, with 5 bases separating them. Germline V gene sequence: CDR1 MNHEY, CDR2 SVGAGI. As DNA, the CDR3 is TGTGCCAGCAGTTACGGGAGTGAGCAGTTCTTC. Translating gives CASSYGSEQFF.

This chain uses TRBV19 with TRBJ1-1; tentative D call: TRBD1 (5 bases). The germline CDR1 and CDR2 sequences are LNHDA and SQIVND (reference sequence). This CDR3 has 12 residues. V was trimmed by 9 bases and J by 6 bases, leaving 14 bases between them. CDR3 nucleotides: TGTGCCAGCCTCGGGGGGAGAGCTGAAGCTTTCTTT. Encoded protein: CASLGGRAEAFF.

The rearrangement links TRBV28 to TRBJ2-1; TRBD1 agrees at 7 bases. The CDR3 has 17 amino acids. V was pared by 5 bases and J by 1 base, with 11 bases of the junction left unmatched. The germline V gene encodes CDR1 MDHEN and CDR2 SYDVKM. This chain's CDR3 is CASSNNLGGWSYNEQFF. In DNA, the CDR3 is TGTGCCAGCAGTAATAACCTAGGGGGCTGGTCCTACAATGAGCAGTTCTTC. The complete variable domain, with remaining parts taken from reference TRBV28 and TRBJ2-1, reads DVKVTQSSRYLVKRTGEKVFLECVQDMDHENMFWYRQDPGLGLRLIYFSYDVKMKEKGDIPEGYSVSREKKERFSLILESASTNQTSMYLCASSNNLGGWSYNEQFFGPGTRLTVL.

The J gene is TRBJ1-4, the V gene TRBV30, with 9 nucleotides matching TRBD1. V lost 8 bases and J lost 1; bases outside the gene matches: 8. Per germline, CDR1 GTSNPN and CDR2 SVGIG (reference sequence). This CDR3 is 15 amino acids long. CDR3: CARWDREGTNEKLFF. The DNA for the CDR3 is TGTGCCCGATGGGACAGGGAAGGAACTAATGAAAAACTGTTTTTT.

The V call is TRBV9, the J call TRBJ2-1; 7 bases align to TRBD2. The length of the CDR3 is 15 residues. Germline V gene sequence: CDR1 SGDLS, CDR2 YYNGEE. Trimming cost V 3 bases and J 0 bases; bases outside gene matches: 3. CDR3 in DNA: TGTGCCAGCAGCGCAGCGGGAAGCTCCTACAATGAGCAGTTCTTC. Translating it yields CASSAAGSSYNEQFF.

This clone has only a few counts. The V call is TRBV7-9, the J call TRBJ2-7; no definite D call. CDR3 size: 12 residues. Trimming took 5 bases from V and 3 from J, leaving 8 bases between them. Germline CDR1 and CDR2: SEHNR and FQNEAQ (reference sequence). For the CDR3, the DNA is TGTGCCAGCAGCCCGGACGGCTACGAGCAGTACTTC. Protein product: CASSPDGYEQYF. Full variable domain (remainder filled in from reference TRBV7-9 and TRBJ2-7): DTGVSQNPRHKITKRGQNVTFRCDPISEHNRLYWYRQTLGQGPEFLTYFQNEAQLEKSRLLSDRFSAERPKGSFSTLEIQRTEQGDSAMYLCASSPDGYEQYFGPGTRLTVT.

This chain links TRBV27 with TRBJ2-7; D is uncertain. V lost 6 bases, J lost 3 bases, and 15 bases lay in between. The CDR3 is 14 amino acids. Looked up from germline, CDR1 is MNHEY and CDR2 is SMNVEV (reference sequence). CDR3 sequence: CASRLQLSNYEQYF. The CDR3 DNA reads TGTGCCAGCAGATTACAGCTTTCTAACTACGAGCAGTACTTC.